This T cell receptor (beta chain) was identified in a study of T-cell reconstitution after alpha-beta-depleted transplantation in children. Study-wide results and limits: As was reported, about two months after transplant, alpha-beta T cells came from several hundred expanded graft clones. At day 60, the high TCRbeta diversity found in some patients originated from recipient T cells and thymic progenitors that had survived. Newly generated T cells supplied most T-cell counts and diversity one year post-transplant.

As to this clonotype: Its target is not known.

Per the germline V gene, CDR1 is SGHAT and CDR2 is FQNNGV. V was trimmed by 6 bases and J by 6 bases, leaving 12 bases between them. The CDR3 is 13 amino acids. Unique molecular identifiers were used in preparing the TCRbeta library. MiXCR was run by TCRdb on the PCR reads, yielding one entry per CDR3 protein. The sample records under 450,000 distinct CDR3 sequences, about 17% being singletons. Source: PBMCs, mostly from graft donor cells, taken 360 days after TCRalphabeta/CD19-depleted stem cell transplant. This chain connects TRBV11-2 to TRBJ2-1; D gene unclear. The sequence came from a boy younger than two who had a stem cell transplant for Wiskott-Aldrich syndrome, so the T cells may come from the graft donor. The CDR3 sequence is CASRGLLRNEQFF. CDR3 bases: TGTGCCAGCAGAGGGCTCCTCCGCAATGAGCAGTTCTTC.